These T cell receptor beta chains were read from a single sample in a study of radiotherapy plus CTLA-4 blockade in lung cancer. Profiling relied on immunoSEQ multiplex PCR, and the TCRdb table lists in-frame clones only, not all of them. The table shows about 120,000 clones, with 75% to 90% occurring only once. The specimen comprised peripheral blood, sampled from a patient treated with radiotherapy plus ipilimumab. These receptors were collected from a human donor with non-small cell lung cancer that progressed on radiotherapy plus ipilimumab. CDR3s include the opening cysteine and the closing phenylalanine or tryptophan. Each record gives: D gene, V gene, J gene, CDR3 length, clone size, CDR3 protein, CDR3 DNA. The D gene is left open where the match is weak. Size is omitted from some rows. Given values are once, few, many or a class for expanded clones.

d_gene: TRBD2
v_gene: TRBV5-1
j_gene: TRBJ2-1
len: 16
abundance: -
CDR3aa: CASSLAGTSGWNEQFF
CDR3nt: TGCGCCAGCAGCTTGGCTGGGACTAGCGGGTGGAATGAGCAGTTCTTC

d_gene: -
v_gene: TRBV5-1
j_gene: TRBJ2-3
len: 15
abundance: -
CDR3aa: CASSRSVTSTDTQYF
CDR3nt: TGCGCCAGCAGCAGAAGCGTCACTAGCACAGATACGCAGTATTTT

d_gene: -
v_gene: TRBV5-1
j_gene: TRBJ1-1
len: 17
abundance: once
CDR3aa: CASSADRPAGWATEAFF
CDR3nt: TGCGCCAGCAGCGCTGACAGGCCCGCCGGATGGGCCACTGAAGCTTTCTTT

d_gene: TRBD1
v_gene: TRBV6-6
j_gene: TRBJ2-7
len: 14
abundance: -
CDR3aa: CASSDGTGSYEQYF
CDR3nt: TGTGCCAGCAGCGACGGGACAGGCTCCTACGAGCAGTACTTC

d_gene: TRBD1
v_gene: TRBV27
j_gene: TRBJ1-1
len: 15
abundance: -
CDR3aa: CASSSYGQGVKGAFF
CDR3nt: TGTGCCAGCAGTTCCTATGGGCAGGGGGTGAAGGGGGCTTTCTTT

d_gene: -
v_gene: TRBV4-1
j_gene: TRBJ1-3
len: 17
abundance: -
CDR3aa: CASSQEGGGISGNTIYF
CDR3nt: TGCGCCAGCAGCCAAGAGGGGGGCGGTATCTCTGGAAACACCATATATTTT

d_gene: -
v_gene: TRBV6-1
j_gene: TRBJ2-5
len: 15
abundance: once
CDR3aa: CASRESPGVSETQYF
CDR3nt: TGTGCCAGCAGGGAGTCCCCAGGGGTTAGCGAGACCCAGTACTTC

d_gene: TRBD2
v_gene: TRBV18
j_gene: TRBJ2-1
len: 18
abundance: -
CDR3aa: CASSSTGTSGSLYNEQFF
CDR3nt: TGTGCCAGCTCATCAACCGGGACTAGCGGGAGTCTCTACAATGAGCAGTTCTTC

d_gene: -
v_gene: TRBV1
j_gene: TRBJ2-3
len: 16
abundance: -
CDR3aa: CTSSQEPSRRRDTQYF
CDR3nt: TGCACCAGCAGCCAAGAGCCTAGCCGGAGACGGGATACGCAGTATTTT

d_gene: -
v_gene: TRBV7-2
j_gene: TRBJ1-1
len: 11
abundance: -
CDR3aa: CASSLVTVAFF
CDR3nt: TGTGCCAGCAGCTTAGTGACGGTAGCTTTCTTT

d_gene: -
v_gene: TRBV7-3
j_gene: TRBJ2-1
len: 14
abundance: -
CDR3aa: CASRYQGSVNEQFF
CDR3nt: TGTGCCAGCAGGTATCAGGGATCGGTCAATGAGCAGTTCTTC

d_gene: -
v_gene: TRBV6-1
j_gene: TRBJ1-1
len: 15
abundance: -
CDR3aa: CAGAEVGALNTEAFF
CDR3nt: TGTGCCGGGGCGGAGGTGGGGGCTTTGAACACTGAAGCTTTCTTT

d_gene: TRBD1
v_gene: TRBV25-1
j_gene: TRBJ1-4
len: 13
abundance: -
CDR3aa: CASRGQGNEKLFF
CDR3nt: TGTGCCAGCAGAGGACAGGGGAACGAAAAACTGTTTTTT

d_gene: -
v_gene: TRBV5-4
j_gene: TRBJ2-3
len: 17
abundance: -
CDR3aa: CASSYSRGGEGSYTQYF
CDR3nt: TGTGCCAGCAGCTACTCGCGGGGAGGAGAAGGGTCATATACGCAGTATTTT

d_gene: -
v_gene: TRBV2
j_gene: TRBJ2-3
len: 13
abundance: -
CDR3aa: CASRGGSTDTQYF
CDR3nt: TGTGCCAGCAGGGGGGGTAGCACAGATACGCAGTATTTT

d_gene: -
v_gene: TRBV5-1
j_gene: TRBJ2-1
len: 15
abundance: -
CDR3aa: CASSVRGSGTNEQFF
CDR3nt: TGCGCCAGCAGCGTCCGGGGAAGCGGCACCAATGAGCAGTTCTTC

d_gene: -
v_gene: TRBV27
j_gene: TRBJ2-7
len: 15
abundance: -
CDR3aa: CASSSQRDLSYEQYF
CDR3nt: TGTGCCAGCAGCTCTCAACGGGACTTGTCCTACGAGCAGTACTTC

d_gene: TRBD1
v_gene: TRBV7-8
j_gene: TRBJ2-7
len: 14
abundance: -
CDR3aa: CASSFGTGSNEQYF
CDR3nt: TGTGCCAGCAGCTTCGGGACAGGGAGTAACGAGCAGTACTTC

d_gene: -
v_gene: TRBV5-6
j_gene: TRBJ2-7
len: 15
abundance: -
CDR3aa: CASSDGAGLLTVQYF
CDR3nt: TGTGCCAGCAGCGACGGGGCGGGTCTGTTGACGGTGCAGTACTTC

d_gene: TRBD1
v_gene: TRBV5-8
j_gene: TRBJ2-7
len: 14
abundance: -
CDR3aa: CASSWGQGAYEQYF
CDR3nt: TGTGCCAGCAGCTGGGGACAGGGCGCCTACGAGCAGTACTTC

d_gene: TRBD1
v_gene: TRBV4-2
j_gene: TRBJ2-7
len: 16
abundance: -
CDR3aa: CASSQVVQGQGHEQYF
CDR3nt: TGTGCCAGCAGCCAAGTGGTCCAGGGACAGGGCCACGAGCAGTACTTC

d_gene: -
v_gene: TRBV5-6
j_gene: TRBJ1-3
len: 15
abundance: -
CDR3aa: CASSLVGALGNTIYF
CDR3nt: TGTGCCAGCAGCTTGGTGGGCGCGCTAGGAAACACCATATATTTT

d_gene: TRBD1
v_gene: TRBV6-5
j_gene: TRBJ1-2
len: 15
abundance: -
CDR3aa: CASSKDRGRAYGYTF
CDR3nt: TGTGCCAGCAGTAAAGACAGGGGACGGGCCTATGGCTACACCTTC

d_gene: TRBD1
v_gene: TRBV5-5
j_gene: TRBJ1-2
len: 14
abundance: -
CDR3aa: CASSLGTGVGGYTF
CDR3nt: TGTGCCAGCAGCTTGGGGACAGGCGTGGGGGGCTACACCTTC

d_gene: TRBD2
v_gene: TRBV11-3
j_gene: TRBJ2-1
len: 14
abundance: -
CDR3aa: CASSSSGIYNEQFF
CDR3nt: TGTGCCAGCAGCTCCAGCGGGATCTACAATGAGCAGTTCTTC

d_gene: -
v_gene: TRBV29-1
j_gene: TRBJ2-7
len: 11
abundance: -
CDR3aa: CSVALGYEQYF
CDR3nt: TGCAGCGTCGCGTTGGGCTACGAGCAGTACTTC

d_gene: TRBD2
v_gene: TRBV7-2
j_gene: TRBJ2-7
len: 13
abundance: -
CDR3aa: CASSPFGAGEQYF
CDR3nt: TGTGCCAGCAGCCCTTTTGGAGCGGGAGAGCAGTACTTC

d_gene: TRBD1
v_gene: TRBV27
j_gene: TRBJ2-2
len: 15
abundance: -
CDR3aa: CASRPGTANTGELFF
CDR3nt: TGTGCCAGTAGGCCCGGGACAGCGAACACCGGGGAGCTGTTTTTT

d_gene: -
v_gene: TRBV6-5
j_gene: TRBJ2-7
len: 16
abundance: -
CDR3aa: CASSYSRVTLLYEQYF
CDR3nt: TGTGCCAGCAGTTACTCCCGGGTCACACTACTCTACGAGCAGTACTTC

d_gene: -
v_gene: TRBV20-1
j_gene: TRBJ2-1
len: 11
abundance: -
CDR3aa: CSASSINEQFF
CDR3nt: TGCAGTGCTAGTTCAATCAATGAGCAGTTCTTC

d_gene: -
v_gene: TRBV5-1
j_gene: TRBJ1-1
len: 16
abundance: -
CDR3aa: CASSLSGVGMNTEAFF
CDR3nt: TGCGCCAGCAGCTTGTCAGGGGTTGGTATGAACACTGAAGCTTTCTTT

d_gene: -
v_gene: TRBV18
j_gene: TRBJ2-7
len: 13
abundance: once
CDR3aa: CASSLRDVDEQYF
CDR3nt: TGTGCCAGCTCACTTCGTGACGTCGACGAGCAGTACTTC

d_gene: TRBD1
v_gene: TRBV27
j_gene: TRBJ2-3
len: 13
abundance: -
CDR3aa: CASSLQGADTQYF
CDR3nt: TGTGCCAGCAGTTTACAGGGGGCAGATACGCAGTATTTT

d_gene: TRBD1
v_gene: TRBV11-2
j_gene: TRBJ1-2
len: 17
abundance: -
CDR3aa: CASSLDGGSGTAYGYTF
CDR3nt: TGTGCCAGCAGCTTAGATGGGGGTTCCGGGACAGCATATGGCTACACCTTC

d_gene: TRBD1
v_gene: TRBV4-2
j_gene: TRBJ2-2
len: 15
abundance: -
CDR3aa: CASSQEGTVAGELFF
CDR3nt: TGTGCCAGCAGCCAAGAGGGGACAGTCGCCGGGGAGCTGTTTTTT

d_gene: -
v_gene: TRBV7-6
j_gene: TRBJ2-1
len: 16
abundance: once
CDR3aa: CASSLAQDLRYNEQFF
CDR3nt: TGTGCCAGCAGCTTAGCGCAGGATTTACGATACAATGAGCAGTTCTTC

d_gene: -
v_gene: TRBV19
j_gene: TRBJ2-3
len: 14
abundance: -
CDR3aa: CASSRGDTTDTQYF
CDR3nt: TGTGCCAGTAGTAGGGGGGACACCACAGATACGCAGTATTTT

d_gene: TRBD2
v_gene: TRBV7-8
j_gene: TRBJ2-1
len: 16
abundance: -
CDR3aa: CASSLALAGGANEQFF
CDR3nt: TGTGCCAGCAGCTTAGCCCTAGCGGGAGGGGCTAATGAGCAGTTCTTC

d_gene: TRBD2
v_gene: TRBV11-2
j_gene: TRBJ2-7
len: 15
abundance: -
CDR3aa: CASSLVALAGGEQYF
CDR3nt: TGTGCCAGCAGCTTAGTTGCCCTAGCGGGAGGCGAGCAGTACTTC

d_gene: TRBD1
v_gene: TRBV6-5
j_gene: TRBJ1-4
len: 15
abundance: -
CDR3aa: CASSYSNRGDEKLFF
CDR3nt: TGTGCCAGCAGTTACTCGAACAGGGGGGATGAAAAACTGTTTTTT

d_gene: TRBD2
v_gene: TRBV2
j_gene: TRBJ2-1
len: 15
abundance: -
CDR3aa: CASSEIAGGYNEQFF
CDR3nt: TGTGCCAGCAGTGAAATAGCGGGAGGGTACAATGAGCAGTTCTTC

d_gene: TRBD1
v_gene: TRBV11-2
j_gene: TRBJ1-2
len: 12
abundance: -
CDR3aa: CASSLNRGPYTF
CDR3nt: TGTGCCAGCAGCTTAAACAGGGGACCCTACACCTTC

d_gene: -
v_gene: TRBV18
j_gene: TRBJ2-2
len: 12
abundance: -
CDR3aa: CASSPRIGELFF
CDR3nt: TGTGCCAGCTCACCACGGATCGGGGAGCTGTTTTTT

d_gene: TRBD1
v_gene: TRBV10-2
j_gene: TRBJ1-1
len: 14
abundance: -
CDR3aa: CASSDYTGVTEAFF
CDR3nt: TGCGCCAGCAGTGATTACACAGGGGTGACTGAAGCTTTCTTT

d_gene: TRBD2
v_gene: TRBV19
j_gene: TRBJ2-1
len: 16
abundance: -
CDR3aa: CASSAGLGLGYNEQFF
CDR3nt: TGTGCCAGTAGTGCCGGACTAGGACTCGGCTACAATGAGCAGTTCTTC

d_gene: -
v_gene: TRBV2
j_gene: TRBJ1-2
len: 13
abundance: -
CDR3aa: CASSEAIPYGYTF
CDR3nt: TGTGCCAGCAGTGAAGCAATACCCTATGGCTACACCTTC

d_gene: -
v_gene: TRBV18
j_gene: TRBJ1-2
len: 15
abundance: -
CDR3aa: CASSPGYREVGGYTF
CDR3nt: TGTGCCAGCTCACCAGGTTACAGGGAAGTTGGTGGCTACACCTTC

d_gene: -
v_gene: TRBV5-1
j_gene: TRBJ1-2
len: 13
abundance: once
CDR3aa: CASSSDPNYGYTF
CDR3nt: TGCGCCAGCAGCTCAGACCCTAACTATGGCTACACCTTC

d_gene: -
v_gene: TRBV6-6
j_gene: TRBJ2-3
len: 15
abundance: -
CDR3aa: CASSPRGGATDTQYF
CDR3nt: TGTGCCAGCAGTCCCAGGGGGGGGGCCACAGATACGCAGTATTTT